The rows below give T cell receptor beta chains drawn from one sample of a study of T cell responses to AZD1222 COVID-19 vaccine. Data came from immunoSEQ multiplex PCR; TCRdb stores just in-frame clones and leaves some out. Counted here are 180,000 or so clones, about 90% occurring once; the ten biggest clones make up 1.3%. The material sequenced was peripheral blood, taken 28 days after the second AZD1222 dose. The receptors stem from an adult who received the AZD1222 COVID-19 vaccine. Each CDR3 is given with its conserved first and last residue. A D gene is named only where the DNA matches it firmly.

TGTGCCAGCAGCCCGGGTGTCGGTGGCTACACCTTC,CASSPGVGGYTF,TRBJ1-2,TRBV7-9,NA
TGTGCCAGCAGGGCGGTGTACTATGGCTACACCTTC,CASRAVYYGYTF,TRBJ1-2,TRBV28,NA
TGTGCCAGCAGCCAGGGGAGGGGGCCCCAGCATTTT,CASSQGRGPQHF,TRBJ1-5,TRBV3-1/TRBV3-2,NA
TGTGCCACCACCGCAGGGATGTATAATTCACCCCTCCACTTT,CATTAGMYNSPLHF,TRBJ1-6,TRBV28,NA
TGCGCCAGCAGCCAAGCTCTTTGGGGACAGGGTTACACTGAAGCTTTCTTT,CASSQALWGQGYTEAFF,TRBJ1-1,TRBV4-1,TRBD1
TGTGCCAGCTCTACAGGTTCGGGAGGGCCTGAAAAACTGTTTTTT,CASSTGSGGPEKLFF,TRBJ1-4,TRBV2,NA
TGTGCCAGCAGCCTCGACTCAAGGGATTCTGAAGCTTTCTTT,CASSLDSRDSEAFF,TRBJ1-1,TRBV5-4,NA
TGTGCCAGCACCCGGGGGGGCCACACAGATACGCAGTATTTT,CASTRGGHTDTQYF,TRBJ2-3,TRBV6-5,TRBD2
TGTGCCTGGATGGGGGCAAATGGCTACACCTTC,CAWMGANGYTF,TRBJ1-2,TRBV30,NA
TGCGCCAGCAGCCAAGGGGGGGCCAGAAAACACCGACCCCTCCACTTT,CASSQGGARKHRPLHF,TRBJ1-6,TRBV4-1,NA
TGCAGCGGAGGGACACTGAATGAAAAACTGTTTTTT,CSGGTLNEKLFF,TRBJ1-4,TRBV29-1,NA
TGTGCCAGCAGTTATCGACAGGGGGGGACTTATGGCTACACCTTC,CASSYRQGGTYGYTF,TRBJ1-2,TRBV6-5,TRBD1
TGTGCCAGCAGCCAGGGCAAGAACCAGGGGGAAACGAACACCGGGGAGCTGTTTTTT,CASSQGKNQGETNTGELFF,TRBJ2-2,TRBV14,TRBD1
TGTGCCAGCAGTGACTACAGGGGGACTGAAGCTTTCTTT,CASSDYRGTEAFF,TRBJ1-1,TRBV6-4,TRBD1
TGTGCCAGCAGCAACCCGGTGGGGGGCGCGGGGATGGTGGCTGAAGAGGCTTTCTTT,CASSNPVGGAGMVAEEAFF,TRBJ1-1,TRBV9,NA
TGTGCCAGCAGTTTAGCCGGGGATACGCAGTATTTT,CASSLAGDTQYF,TRBJ2-3,TRBV27,NA